One sample yielded the 29 T cell receptor beta chains listed below, sequenced in a study of response to subunit inactivated influenza vaccine. From the RT-PCR reads, TCRdb called clonotypes with MiXCR, one entry per CDR3 protein. The sample includes over 750,000 distinct CDR3 sequences, 20% to 25% of them seen just once. Sequenced material: PBMCs from blood, taken more than 4 days after vaccination. The receptors derive from a man aged 50 or older who received an inactivated influenza vaccine.

The J gene is TRBJ2-1, the V gene TRBV24-1; 7 bases align to TRBD2. CDR3 length: 16 amino acids. Germline lookup yields CDR1 KGHDR and CDR2 SFDVKD. V trimming: 4 bases; J trimming: 10 bases; junction bases outside the gene matches: 15. CDR3 sequence reads: CATSDSGRRAGGEQFF. CDR3 nucleotides: TGTGCCACCAGTGACTCCGGGCGGAGGGCCGGGGGGGAGCAGTTCTTC.

This clonotype was counted a few times. This chain uses TRBV28 with TRBJ2-2; either TRBD1 or TRBD2 may supply D (5 bases each). The CDR3 runs to 14 residues. Trimming stripped 10 bases from V and 7 bases from J, with 19 bases between. Germline V gene lookup returns CDR1 MDHEN and CDR2 SYDVKM. For the CDR3, the DNA is TGTGCCATCACTCCATCTAGGGACCTCGGGGAGCTGTTTTTT. It codes for CAITPSRDLGELFF.

In DNA form, the CDR3 reads TGTGCCAGCAGCTTAGCGTCGGGGTTAATCAATGAGCAGTTCTTC. This sequence encodes CASSLASGLINEQFF. This chain joins TRBV11-1 and TRBJ2-1; possibly TRBD2 for D (5 bases). With 0 bases removed from V and 6 bases from J, the gap between germline ends came to 12 bases. The V gene's germline CDR1 is SGHAT and CDR2 FQDESV (reference sequence). The CDR3 sequence is 15 residues long.

This clonotype was observed a few times. The rearrangement links TRBV5-4 to TRBJ2-1; 8 positions agree with TRBD2. The CDR3 sequence is 15 residues long. Germline V gives CDR1 SGHNT, CDR2 YYREEE (reference sequence). Trimming removed 4 bases from V and 5 bases from J; junction bases left unmatched: 8. The CDR3 DNA reads TGTGCCAGCAGCCCGGGACTAGTCCTAAACAATGAGCAGTTCTTC. It codes for CASSPGLVLNNEQFF.

This clonotype was recorded many times. The V gene is TRBV29-1, the J gene TRBJ1-1; D gene unclear. Germline V gene lookup returns CDR1 SQVTM and CDR2 ANQGSEA. Trimming left V 2 bases short and J 11 bases short, with 6 bases between. The CDR3 is 9 amino acids. CDR3 protein: CSVEREAFF. In DNA form, the CDR3 reads TGCAGCGTTGAAAGGGAGGCTTTCTTT.

This sequence joins TRBV20-1 and TRBJ2-7; D is unresolved. V lost 7 bases to trimming and J lost 0 bases, with 10 bases between them. The CDR3 totals 12 residues. CDR1 DFQATT and CDR2 SNEGSKA come from the germline V gene (reference sequence). The CDR3 protein is CSVTVSSYEQYF. The DNA of the CDR3 is TGCAGTGTAACAGTCTCCTCCTACGAGCAGTACTTC.

This clonotype has only a few counts. The V call is TRBV18, the J call TRBJ1-1; 11 nucleotides align to TRBD1. With V trimmed by 5 bases and J by 2 bases, 7 bases remained unmatched. Germline CDR1 KGHSH, CDR2 LQKENI. There are 16 residues in the CDR3. The chain's CDR3 is CASSAGQGEFNTEAFF. The CDR3 coding sequence is TGTGCCAGCTCAGCGGGACAGGGGGAATTCAACACTGAAGCTTTCTTT.

The chain uses TRBV7-2 and TRBJ2-7; TRBD2 aligns across 9 bases. The ends lost 1 base at V and 4 bases at J; junction bases unmatched: 8. Germline CDR1 SGHTA, CDR2 FQGNSA. This CDR3 contains 16 residues. CDR3 protein: CASSLDGSGSTYEQYF. The CDR3 bases are TGTGCCAGCAGCTTAGATGGTAGCGGGAGTACATACGAGCAGTACTTC.

The chain couples TRBV12-3 or TRBV12-4 to TRBJ1-1; TRBD1 matches 9 bases. The CDR3 runs to 17 residues. The junction had 11 bases not matched to a gene; V was cut back by 6 bases and J by 0 bases. The CDR3 is CASRRPGTGTMNTEAFF. CDR3 DNA sequence: TGTGCCAGCAGGCGTCCCGGGACAGGGACTATGAACACTGAAGCTTTCTTT.

This clonotype was counted a few times. This sequence joins TRBV28 and TRBJ2-1; D gene ambiguous. Trimming cost V 6 bases and J 3 bases, with 12 bases left between them. The CDR3 is made up of 14 amino acids. Germline V gene sequence: CDR1 MDHEN, CDR2 SYDVKM. CDR3 sequence (DNA): TGTGCCAGCAGGGACGTTGGGATCTACAATGAGCAGTTCTTC. Translated: CASRDVGIYNEQFF.

The V and J genes are TRBV27 and TRBJ2-3; D perhaps matches TRBD2 (5 bases). The CDR3 loop spans 13 amino acids. Germline CDR1 reads MNHEY; CDR2 reads SMNVEV (reference sequence). Trimming stripped 2 bases from V and 5 bases from J, with 8 bases between. CDR3 DNA sequence: TGTGCCAGCAGTTTAAAGGAGGTAGATACGCAGTATTTT. Its translation: CASSLKEVDTQYF.

This clonotype was counted once. The rearrangement links TRBV20-1 to TRBJ1-4, with D hard to call. The CDR3 length is 13 residues. Between the trimmed V and J ends, which lost 4 bases and 7 bases, there was a span of 13 bases. In germline, CDR1 is DFQATT, CDR2 SNEGSKA (reference sequence). The CDR3 here is CSAIRQTGEKLFF. Here the CDR3 DNA reads TGCAGTGCTATTCGACAAACGGGTGAAAAACTGTTTTTT.

CDR3 sequence: CASSTSTGLSSPLHF. The CDR3 DNA reads TGTGCCAGCAGCACCTCCACAGGGTTAAGCTCACCCCTCCACTTT. The chain recombines TRBV4-2 with TRBJ1-6, with D possibly being TRBD1 (6 bases). Trimming took 5 bases from V and 10 from J, leaving 18 bases between them. CDR1 LGHNA and CDR2 YNFKEQ come from the germline V gene. The CDR3 is 15 amino acids.

This chain connects TRBV5-1 to TRBJ2-5; 15 positions agree with TRBD2. V gave up 4 bases and J gave up 3 bases; unmatched junction bases: 7. Per the germline V gene, CDR1 is SGHRS and CDR2 is YFSETQ. The CDR3 contains 17 residues. The CDR3 DNA sequence: TGCGCCAGCAGCACAGGGACTAGCGGGAGGCGGGAAGAGACCCAGTACTTC. Protein sequence: CASSTGTSGRREETQYF.

The chain recombines TRBV7-2 with TRBJ2-1, with TRBD2 as a possible D gene (5 bases). The V gene lost 9 bases and the J gene lost 4 bases, with 22 bases spanning the gap. Germline values: CDR1 SGHTA, CDR2 FQGNSA. The CDR3 consists of 16 residues. The CDR3 region is CARKNPPRGMYNEQFF. DNA of the CDR3: TGTGCCAGAAAGAACCCGCCTCGAGGGATGTACAATGAGCAGTTCTTC.

This clonotype was picked up a small number of times. This CDR3 reads CSARGQGISKNIQYF. DNA for the CDR3: TGCAGTGCTAGGGGACAGGGTATATCCAAAAACATTCAGTACTTC. The chain has TRBV20-1 and TRBJ2-4; 9 bases map to TRBD1. Losses at the gene ends were 3 bases for V and 2 bases for J; bases not matched to a gene: 5. CDR1 DFQATT and CDR2 SNEGSKA come from the germline V gene (reference sequence). The CDR3 runs to 15 residues.

The chain combines TRBV10-3 with TRBJ2-3; TRBD2 aligns across 14 bases. CDR1 and CDR2 (germline): ENHRY, SYGVKD. This CDR3 comprises 19 residues. Trimming at V came to 2 bases and at J to 6 bases, leaving 13 bases not matched to a gene. The CDR3 bases are TGTGCCATCAGTGAGAGATTCGGAGGACTAGCGGGGGGCCGGGATACGCAGTATTTT. This encodes CAISERFGGLAGGRDTQYF.

The CDR3 bases are TGTGCCAGCAGTGAGTCCAGACGAAATGGCTACACCTTC. This gives the protein CASSESRRNGYTF. This rearrangement joins TRBV6-1 to TRBJ1-2; no firm D call. V lost 3 bases, J lost 6 bases, and 11 bases lay in between. CDR1 is MNHNS and CDR2 is SASEGT in the germline V gene. The CDR3 is 13 amino acids.

The genes are TRBV7-2 and TRBJ2-6; no firm D call. This CDR3 is 17 amino acids long. Germline CDR1 is SGHTA and CDR2 is FQGNSA. V lost 1 base to trimming and J lost 1 base, with 11 bases between them. The CDR3 here is CASSLGPTTSGANVLTF. CDR3 bases: TGTGCCAGCAGCTTAGGTCCTACCACTTCTGGGGCCAACGTCCTGACTTTC.

The chain combines TRBV7-2 with TRBJ2-7; 12 nucleotides line up with TRBD2. V trimming: 2 bases; J trimming: 6 bases; junction bases outside the gene matches: 5. This CDR3 spans 15 amino acids. The germline V gene encodes CDR1 SGHTA and CDR2 FQGNSA. CDR3 in amino acids: CASSLLAGGPSEQYF. Written as DNA, the CDR3 is TGTGCCAGCAGCTTACTAGCGGGGGGGCCATCCGAGCAGTACTTC.

The chain is built from TRBV12-3 or TRBV12-4 and TRBJ2-2; TRBD1 agrees at 8 bases. V was clipped by 6 bases and J by 6 bases; unmatched bases: 3. This CDR3 region has 13 residues. CDR3 nucleotides: TGTGCCAGCAGCCAGGGGGCTGCCGGGGAGCTGTTTTTT. It yields the protein CASSQGAAGELFF.

The chain links TRBV27 to TRBJ2-7; D might be TRBD1 or TRBD2, each matching 5 bases. V was clipped by 3 bases and J by 1 base, with 16 bases between them. The length of the CDR3 is 16 residues. Germline lookup yields CDR1 MNHEY and CDR2 SMNVEV (reference sequence). The CDR3 is CASSFSLGDRSYEQYF. Written as DNA, the CDR3 is TGTGCCAGCAGTTTCTCACTAGGGGATAGGTCCTACGAGCAGTACTTC.

The sample holds a few counts of this clonotype. V usage is TRBV7-2 and J usage is TRBJ2-3, with 11 bases that match TRBD2. The CDR3 contains 16 residues. Germline assignment: CDR1 SGHTA and CDR2 FQGNSA. Trimming cost V 4 bases and J 4 bases; bases outside gene matches: 7. The CDR3 is CASSSDSGRAADTQYF. The DNA of the CDR3 is TGTGCCAGCAGCTCAGATAGCGGGAGGGCCGCAGATACGCAGTATTTT.

This clonotype was seen only a few times. The DNA for the CDR3 is TGTGCCAGCAGCCCCGACCCATCCCAGCGTAAGTTCTTC. It translates to CASSPDPSQRKFF. This chain links TRBV5-5 with TRBJ2-1; D gene unclear. V dropped 4 bases and J dropped 14 bases, with 19 bases sitting between them. The CDR3 runs to 13 residues. CDR1 and CDR2 from the germline V gene are SGHKS and YYEKEE (reference sequence).

The chain couples TRBV7-2 to TRBJ1-5; D gene unclear. The ends were cut back, 0 bases at V and 1 base at J, with 7 bases in the middle. CDR3 size: 15 residues. CDR1 and CDR2 from the germline V gene are SGHTA and FQGNSA. This chain's CDR3 is CASSLAGSSNQPQHF. The CDR3 DNA sequence: TGTGCCAGCAGCTTAGCCGGTTCGAGCAATCAGCCCCAGCATTTT.

This clonotype was observed many times. This rearrangement joins TRBV29-1 to TRBJ1-6; D is unresolved. V was clipped by 6 bases and J by 2 bases, with 8 bases between them. The length of the CDR3 is 13 residues. Per the germline V gene, CDR1 is SQVTM and CDR2 is ANQGSEA. Here the CDR3 reads CSVPRTYNSPLHF. The CDR3, as DNA: TGCAGCGTGCCCCGCACCTATAATTCACCCCTCCACTTT.

This rearrangement joins TRBV5-1 to TRBJ2-5, with 13 positions matching TRBD2. From germline, CDR1 is SGHRS and CDR2 YFSETQ. This CDR3 has 17 amino acids. Trimming removed 1 base from V and 1 base from J; junction bases left unmatched: 4. The CDR3 reads CASSLTSGRELQETQYF. DNA for the CDR3: TGCGCCAGCAGCTTGACTAGCGGGAGGGAGCTCCAAGAGACCCAGTACTTC. Filled out from reference TRBV5-1 and TRBJ2-5, the complete variable domain reads KAGVTQTPRYLIKTRGQQVTLSCSPISGHRSVSWYQQTPGQGLQFLFEYFSETQRNKGNFPGRFSGRQFSNSRSEMNVSTLELGDSALYLCASSLTSGRELQETQYFGPGTRLLVL.

Points on this clonotype: This sequence may be a read error, since a much larger clone differs from it by one base. The chain has TRBV18 and TRBJ2-7; a possible D gene is TRBD1 (6 bases). This CDR3 spans 14 amino acids. The germline CDR1 and CDR2 sequences are KGHSH and LQKENI. The CDR3 sequence: CAGSPRVQGNEQYF. In nucleotides, the CDR3 is TGTGCCGGCTCACCACGGGTACAGGGAAACGAGCAGTACTTC.

This clonotype was found a few times. CDR3 nucleotide sequence: TGTGCCAGCAGCACCCCCGGGACAGGGGGAGAGACCCAGTACTTC. Translating gives CASSTPGTGGETQYF. The rearrangement links TRBV9 to TRBJ2-5; 11 bases align to TRBD1. This CDR3 is built from 15 residues. Looked up from germline, CDR1 is SGDLS and CDR2 is YYNGEE. V shed 4 bases and J 4 bases; nucleotides not matched to a gene: 6.